This record covers a single TCR beta chain. V trimming: 0 bases; J trimming: 6 bases; junction bases outside the gene matches: 7. The germline V gene has CDR1 MNHEY and CDR2 SVGAGI. This CDR3 has 17 residues. This sample stems from a study of identical twins. TCRdb analysed the 5' RACE reads with MiXCR anew, one entry per CDR3 protein. The sample contains some 210,000 distinct CDR3 sequences, around 15% of which appear only once. This sample was shared with a second study, whose subject was T cells expressing NK-cell markers. As that study records: Dominant NKG2C+ clonotypes were found to form about 1.0-8% of CD8+ T cells in six donors. These clonotypes also led the CD3+CD56-NKG2C+ fraction in several donors. HCMV specificity was not established for the expanded NKG2C+ T cell clones.

The chain joins TRBV6-5 to TRBJ2-1; 11 positions agree with TRBD2. The TCR comes from a woman under 30 in good health. Sequencing input: CD8+ T cells sorted from blood. The CDR3 loop is CASSYSPGLAELNEQFF. The CDR3, as DNA: TGTGCCAGCAGTTACTCCCCGGGACTAGCGGAACTCAATGAGCAGTTCTTC.